This TCR beta chain was retrieved from a study of T-cell reconstitution after alpha-beta-depleted transplantation in children. Study outcomes and limitations: By about two months after transplant, alpha-beta T cells reportedly arose from several hundred graft clones that had expanded.

This clonotype appeared a few times. Its target is unknown. Unique molecular identifiers featured in how the TCRbeta library was prepared. From the PCR reads, TCRdb called clonotypes with MiXCR, one entry per CDR3 protein. The data contain over 45,000 distinct CDR3 sequences, about 40% of them singletons. The specimen comprised PBMCs, mostly from graft donor cells, sampled 360 days after TCRalphabeta/CD19-depleted stem cell transplant. The sequence derives from a male patient between 5 and 17 years old who had a stem cell transplant for acute lymphoblastic leukemia, so the T cells may come from the graft donor.

The CDR3: CASSHATDTQYF. The DNA for the CDR3 is TGTGCCAGCAGCCACGCTACAGATACGCAGTATTTT. V gene TRBV9 combines with J gene TRBJ2-3, with D hard to call. The ends were cut back, 4 bases at V and 3 bases at J, with 6 bases in the middle. CDR3 size: 12 residues. Germline loops: CDR1 SGDLS, CDR2 YYNGEE.